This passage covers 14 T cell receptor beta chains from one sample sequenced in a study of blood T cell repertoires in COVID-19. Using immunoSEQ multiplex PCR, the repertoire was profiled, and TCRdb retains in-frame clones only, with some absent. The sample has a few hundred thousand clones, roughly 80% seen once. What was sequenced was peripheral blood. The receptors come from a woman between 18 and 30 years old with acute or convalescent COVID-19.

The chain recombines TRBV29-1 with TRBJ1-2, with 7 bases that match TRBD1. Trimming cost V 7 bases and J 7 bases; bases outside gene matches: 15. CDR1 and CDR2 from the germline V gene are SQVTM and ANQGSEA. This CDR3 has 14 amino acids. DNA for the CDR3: TGCAGCGCTGTGGGACAGACAGGGACTGTTGGCTACACCTTC. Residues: CSAVGQTGTVGYTF. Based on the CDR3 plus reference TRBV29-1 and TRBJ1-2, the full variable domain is SAVISQKPSRDICQRGTSLTIQCQVDSQVTMMFWYRQQPGQSLTLIATANQGSEATYESGFVIDKFPISRPNLTFSTLTVSNMSPEDSSIYLCSAVGQTGTVGYTFGSGTRLTVV.

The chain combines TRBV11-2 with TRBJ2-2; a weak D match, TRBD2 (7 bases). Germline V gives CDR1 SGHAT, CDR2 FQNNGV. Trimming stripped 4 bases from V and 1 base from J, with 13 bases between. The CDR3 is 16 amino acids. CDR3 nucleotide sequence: TGTGCCAGCAGCTGGGGGGGCGTCCTGAACACCGGGGAGCTGTTTTTT. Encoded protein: CASSWGGVLNTGELFF.

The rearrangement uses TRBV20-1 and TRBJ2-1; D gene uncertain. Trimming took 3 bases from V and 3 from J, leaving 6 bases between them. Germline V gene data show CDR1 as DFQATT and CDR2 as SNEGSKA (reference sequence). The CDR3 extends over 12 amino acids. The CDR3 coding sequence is TGCAGTGCTAGTTTGTACTACAATGAGCAGTTCTTC. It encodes CSASLYYNEQFF.

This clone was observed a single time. CDR3: CASRDRSLSNSPLHF. CDR3 bases: TGTGCCAGCAGAGACAGGTCCCTTTCTAATTCACCCCTCCACTTT. The rearrangement joins TRBV11-2 to TRBJ1-6, with D possibly TRBD1 on 6 matching bases. Germline V CDR1 and CDR2: SGHAT, FQNNGV. The CDR3 extends over 15 amino acids. Trimming pared 6 bases from V and 6 bases from J, leaving 15 bases between.

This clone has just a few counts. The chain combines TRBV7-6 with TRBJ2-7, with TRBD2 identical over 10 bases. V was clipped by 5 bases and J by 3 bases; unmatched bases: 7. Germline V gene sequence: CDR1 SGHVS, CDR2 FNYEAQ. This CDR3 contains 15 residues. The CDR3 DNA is TGTGCCAGCAGCCCCTCTAGCGGGAGTATCTACGAGCAGTACTTC. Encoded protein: CASSPSSGSIYEQYF. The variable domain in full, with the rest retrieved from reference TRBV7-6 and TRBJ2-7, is GAGVSQSPRYKVTKRGQDVALRCDPISGHVSLYWYRQALGQGPEFLTYFNYEAQQDKSGLPNDRFSAERPEGSISTLTIQRTEQRDSAMYRCASSPSSGSIYEQYFGPGTRLTVT.

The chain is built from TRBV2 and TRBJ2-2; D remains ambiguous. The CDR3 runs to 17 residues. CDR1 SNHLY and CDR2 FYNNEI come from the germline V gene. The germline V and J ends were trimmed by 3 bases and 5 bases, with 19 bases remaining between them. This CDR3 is CASSEAIGFLQTGELFF. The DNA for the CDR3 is TGTGCCAGCAGTGAGGCTATCGGGTTTCTACAAACCGGGGAGCTGTTTTTT.

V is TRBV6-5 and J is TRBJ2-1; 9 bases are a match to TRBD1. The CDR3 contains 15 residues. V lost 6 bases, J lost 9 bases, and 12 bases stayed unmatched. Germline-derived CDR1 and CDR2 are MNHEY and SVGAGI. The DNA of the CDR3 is TGTGCCAGCAGCCGGACAGGGGCTCGTTCAAGTGAGCAGTTCTTC. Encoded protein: CASSRTGARSSEQFF.

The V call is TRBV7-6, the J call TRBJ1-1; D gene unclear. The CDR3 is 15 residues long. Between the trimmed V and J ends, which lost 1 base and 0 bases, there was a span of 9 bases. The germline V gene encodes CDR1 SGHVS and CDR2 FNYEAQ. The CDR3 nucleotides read TGTGCCAGCAGCTTAGACTACACTATGAACACTGAAGCTTTCTTT. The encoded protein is CASSLDYTMNTEAFF.

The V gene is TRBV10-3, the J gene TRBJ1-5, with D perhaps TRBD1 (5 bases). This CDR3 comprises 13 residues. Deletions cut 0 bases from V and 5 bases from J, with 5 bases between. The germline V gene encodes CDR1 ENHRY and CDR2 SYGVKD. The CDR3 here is CAISESTDQPQHF. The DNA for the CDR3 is TGTGCCATCAGTGAGTCGACAGATCAGCCCCAGCATTTT.

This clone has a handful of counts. CDR3 nucleotides: TGTGCCAGCAGCCAAGAAAAACAGGGCGATGGCTACACCTTC. It is translated as CASSQEKQGDGYTF. This chain connects TRBV14 to TRBJ1-2; perhaps TRBD1 as D (6 bases). The ends were cut back, 0 bases at V and 6 bases at J, with 11 bases in the middle. The CDR3 covers 14 residues. The V gene's germline CDR1 is SGHDN and CDR2 FVKESK.

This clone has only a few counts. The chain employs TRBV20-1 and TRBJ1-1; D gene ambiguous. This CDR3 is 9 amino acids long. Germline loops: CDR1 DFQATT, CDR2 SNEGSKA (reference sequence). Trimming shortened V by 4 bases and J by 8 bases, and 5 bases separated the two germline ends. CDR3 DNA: TGCAGTGCTAAAACAGAAGCTTTCTTT. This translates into CSAKTEAFF.

The CDR3 sequence: CASSQENRDGGSGRRSTDTQYF. In DNA, the CDR3 is TGTGCCAGCAGCCAAGAAAACCGGGATGGGGGTAGCGGGAGGCGTAGCACAGATACGCAGTATTTT. The V call is TRBV14, the J call TRBJ2-3, with 10 bases aligning to TRBD2. This CDR3 region has 22 residues. The J segment lost 0 bases and the V segment lost 0 bases, leaving 18 bases of the junction unmatched. From germline, CDR1 is SGHDN and CDR2 FVKESK.

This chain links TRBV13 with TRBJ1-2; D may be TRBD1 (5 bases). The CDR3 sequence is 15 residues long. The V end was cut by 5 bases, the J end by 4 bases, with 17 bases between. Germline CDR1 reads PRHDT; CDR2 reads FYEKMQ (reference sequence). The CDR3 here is CASSRGGKIIYGYTF. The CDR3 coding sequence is TGTGCCAGCAGCCGCGGGGGAAAAATTATCTATGGCTACACCTTC.

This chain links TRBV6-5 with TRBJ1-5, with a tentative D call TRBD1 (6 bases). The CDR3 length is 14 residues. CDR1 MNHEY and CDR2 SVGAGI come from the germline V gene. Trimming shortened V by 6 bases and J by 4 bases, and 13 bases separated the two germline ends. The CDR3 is CASRKITGNQPQHF. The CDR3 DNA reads TGTGCCAGCAGAAAGATCACAGGGAATCAGCCCCAGCATTTT.